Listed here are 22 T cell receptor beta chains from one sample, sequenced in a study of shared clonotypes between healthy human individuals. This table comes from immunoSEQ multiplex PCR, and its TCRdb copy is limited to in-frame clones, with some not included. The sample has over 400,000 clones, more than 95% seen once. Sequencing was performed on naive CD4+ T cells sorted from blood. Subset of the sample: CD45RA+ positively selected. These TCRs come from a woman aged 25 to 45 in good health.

The CDR3 nucleotides read TGTGCCAGCAGCCTTTGGACTAGCGGGAGGGCCGTAGATACGCAGTATTTT. Protein product: CASSLWTSGRAVDTQYF. J is TRBJ2-3 and V is TRBV14, with 15 bases fitting TRBD2. This CDR3 has 17 residues. Germline V gene sequence: CDR1 SGHDN, CDR2 FVKESK. Trimming removed 4 bases from V and 5 bases from J; junction bases left unmatched: 7.

This CDR3 is CASSVRGTANEKLFF. Here the CDR3 DNA reads TGTGCCAGCAGCGTAAGGGGAACGGCTAATGAAAAACTGTTTTTT. This rearrangement joins TRBV9 to TRBJ1-4; weak D call: TRBD1 (5 bases). From germline, CDR1 is SGDLS and CDR2 YYNGEE. Trimming stripped 1 base from V and 3 bases from J, with 10 bases between. This CDR3 has 15 amino acids.

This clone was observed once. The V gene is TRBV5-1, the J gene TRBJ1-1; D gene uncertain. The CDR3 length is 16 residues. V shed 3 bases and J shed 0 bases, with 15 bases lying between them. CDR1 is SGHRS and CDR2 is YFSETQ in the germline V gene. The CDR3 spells CASSSGVMSMNTEAFF. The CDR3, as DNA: TGCGCCAGCAGCTCTGGGGTTATGAGTATGAACACTGAAGCTTTCTTT. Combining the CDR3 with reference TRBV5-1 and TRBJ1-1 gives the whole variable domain KAGVTQTPRYLIKTRGQQVTLSCSPISGHRSVSWYQQTPGQGLQFLFEYFSETQRNKGNFPGRFSGRQFSNSRSEMNVSTLELGDSALYLCASSSGVMSMNTEAFFGQGTRLTVV.

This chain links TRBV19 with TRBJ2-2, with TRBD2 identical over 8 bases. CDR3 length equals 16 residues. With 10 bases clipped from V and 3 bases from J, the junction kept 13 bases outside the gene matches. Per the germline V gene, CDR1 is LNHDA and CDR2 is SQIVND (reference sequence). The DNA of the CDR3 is TGTGCCACCTCGGTGGTAGCGGGATATTACACCGGGGAGCTGTTTTTT. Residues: CATSVVAGYYTGELFF. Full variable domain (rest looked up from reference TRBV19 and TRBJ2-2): DGGITQSPKYLFRKEGQNVTLSCEQNLNHDAMYWYRQDPGQGLRLIYYSQIVNDFQKGDIAEGYSVSREKKESFPLTVTSAQKNPTAFYLCATSVVAGYYTGELFFGEGSRLTVL.

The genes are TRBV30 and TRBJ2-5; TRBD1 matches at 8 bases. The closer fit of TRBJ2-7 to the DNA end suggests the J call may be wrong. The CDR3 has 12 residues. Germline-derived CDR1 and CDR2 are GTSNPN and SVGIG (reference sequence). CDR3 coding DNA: TGTGCCTGGGAAACAGGGGGCTACGAGCAGTACTTC. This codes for CAWETGGYEQYF.

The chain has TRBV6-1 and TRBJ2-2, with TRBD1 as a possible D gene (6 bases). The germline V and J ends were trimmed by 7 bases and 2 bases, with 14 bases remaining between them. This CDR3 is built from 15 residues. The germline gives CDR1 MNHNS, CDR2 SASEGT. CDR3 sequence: CASTLGAFNTGELFF. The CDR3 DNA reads TGTGCCAGCACGTTGGGGGCGTTTAACACCGGGGAGCTGTTTTTT.

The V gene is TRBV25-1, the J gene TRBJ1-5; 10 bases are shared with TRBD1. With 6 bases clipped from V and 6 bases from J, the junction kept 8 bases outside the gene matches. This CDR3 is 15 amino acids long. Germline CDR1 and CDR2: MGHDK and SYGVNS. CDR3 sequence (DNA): TGTGCCAGCAGCCCTGGGACAGGGGTTAGTCAGCCCCAGCATTTT. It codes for CASSPGTGVSQPQHF.

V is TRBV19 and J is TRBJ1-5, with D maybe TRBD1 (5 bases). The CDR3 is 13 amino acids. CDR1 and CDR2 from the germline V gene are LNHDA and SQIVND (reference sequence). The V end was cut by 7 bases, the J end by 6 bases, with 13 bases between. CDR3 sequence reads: CASTVRDPQPQHF. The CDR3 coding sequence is TGTGCCAGTACCGTTAGGGACCCTCAGCCCCAGCATTTT.

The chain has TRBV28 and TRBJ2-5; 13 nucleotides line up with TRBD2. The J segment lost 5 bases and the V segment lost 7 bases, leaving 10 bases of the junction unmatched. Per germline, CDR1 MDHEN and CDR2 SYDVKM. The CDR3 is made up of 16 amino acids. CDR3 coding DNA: TGTGCCAGCACCCGGCGACTAGCGGGAGGAGGGGAGACCCAGTACTTC. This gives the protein CASTRRLAGGGETQYF.

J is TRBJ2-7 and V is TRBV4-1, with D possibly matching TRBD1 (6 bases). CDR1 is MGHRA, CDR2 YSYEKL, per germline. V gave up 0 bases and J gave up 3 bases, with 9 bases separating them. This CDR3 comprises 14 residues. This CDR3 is CASSQDTGHYEQYF. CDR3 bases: TGCGCCAGCAGCCAAGATACAGGGCACTACGAGCAGTACTTC.

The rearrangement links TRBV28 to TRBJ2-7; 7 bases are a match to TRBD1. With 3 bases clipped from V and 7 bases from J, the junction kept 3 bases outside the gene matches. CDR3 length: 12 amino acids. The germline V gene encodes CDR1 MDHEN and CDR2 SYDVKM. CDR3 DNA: TGTGCCAGCAGTTTGACAGGGTGGGAGCAGTACTTC. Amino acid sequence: CASSLTGWEQYF.

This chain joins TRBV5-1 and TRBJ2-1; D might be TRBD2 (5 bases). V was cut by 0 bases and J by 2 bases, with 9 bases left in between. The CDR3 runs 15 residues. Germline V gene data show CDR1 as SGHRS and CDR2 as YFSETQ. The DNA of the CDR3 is TGCGCCAGCAGCTTGGGGGAGAGCCCCTACAATGAGCAGTTCTTC. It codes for CASSLGESPYNEQFF.

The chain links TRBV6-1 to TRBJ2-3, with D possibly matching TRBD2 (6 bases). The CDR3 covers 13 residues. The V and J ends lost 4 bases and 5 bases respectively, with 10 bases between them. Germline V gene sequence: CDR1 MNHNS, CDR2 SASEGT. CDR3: CASSGDFRDTQYF. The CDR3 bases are TGTGCCAGCAGTGGGGACTTTAGAGATACGCAGTATTTT.

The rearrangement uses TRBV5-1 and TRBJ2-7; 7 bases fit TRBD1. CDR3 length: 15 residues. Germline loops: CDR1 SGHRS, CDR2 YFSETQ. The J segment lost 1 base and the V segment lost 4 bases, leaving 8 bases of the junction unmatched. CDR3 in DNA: TGCGCCAGCAGCGCCTGGACAGGTCCGTCCTACGAGCAGTACTTC. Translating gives CASSAWTGPSYEQYF.

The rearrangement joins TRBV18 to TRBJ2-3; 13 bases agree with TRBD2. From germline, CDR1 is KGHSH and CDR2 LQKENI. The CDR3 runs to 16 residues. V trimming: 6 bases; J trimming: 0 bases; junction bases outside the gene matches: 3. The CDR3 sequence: CASSGLAGTSTDTQYF. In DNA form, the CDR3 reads TGTGCCAGCTCGGGACTAGCGGGAACTAGCACAGATACGCAGTATTTT.

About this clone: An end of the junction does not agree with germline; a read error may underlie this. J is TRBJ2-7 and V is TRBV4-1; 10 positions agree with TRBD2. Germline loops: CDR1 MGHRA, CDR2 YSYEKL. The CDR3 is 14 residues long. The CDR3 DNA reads TGCGCCAGCAGACAAGCGGGAGGGCCTTACGAGCAGTACTTC. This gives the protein CASRQAGGPYEQYF.

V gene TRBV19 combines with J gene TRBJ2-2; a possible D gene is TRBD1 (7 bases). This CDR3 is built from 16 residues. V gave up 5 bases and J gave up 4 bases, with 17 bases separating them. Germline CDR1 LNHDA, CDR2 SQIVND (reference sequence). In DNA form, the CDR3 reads TGTGCCAGTAGTTTCAACAGGGGAGGTAGCACCGGGGAGCTGTTTTTT. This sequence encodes CASSFNRGGSTGELFF.

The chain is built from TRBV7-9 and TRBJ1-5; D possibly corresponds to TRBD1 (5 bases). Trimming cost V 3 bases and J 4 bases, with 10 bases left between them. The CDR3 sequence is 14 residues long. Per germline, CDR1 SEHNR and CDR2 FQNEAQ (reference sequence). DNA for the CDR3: TGTGCCAGCAGCTTCGTGGGACCAAATCAGCCCCAGCATTTT. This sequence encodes CASSFVGPNQPQHF.

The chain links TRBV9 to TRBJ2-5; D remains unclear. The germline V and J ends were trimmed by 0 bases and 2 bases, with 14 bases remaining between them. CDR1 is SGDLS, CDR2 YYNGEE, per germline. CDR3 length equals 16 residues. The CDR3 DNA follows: TGTGCCAGCAGCGTAGGAATAGGCGGTTGGCAAGAGACCCAGTACTTC. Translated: CASSVGIGGWQETQYF.

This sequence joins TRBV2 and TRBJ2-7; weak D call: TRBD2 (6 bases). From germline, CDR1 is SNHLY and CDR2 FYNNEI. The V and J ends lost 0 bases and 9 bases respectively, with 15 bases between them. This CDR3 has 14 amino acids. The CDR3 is CASSEASGSPRQYF. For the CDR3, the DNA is TGTGCCAGCAGTGAAGCTAGCGGTTCTCCCCGGCAGTACTTC.

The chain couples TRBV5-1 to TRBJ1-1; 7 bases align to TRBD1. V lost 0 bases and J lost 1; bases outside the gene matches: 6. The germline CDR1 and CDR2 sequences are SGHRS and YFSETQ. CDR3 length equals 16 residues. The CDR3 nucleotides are TGCGCCAGCAGCTTGGACCAGACAGGGAGGAACACTGAAGCTTTCTTT. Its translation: CASSLDQTGRNTEAFF.

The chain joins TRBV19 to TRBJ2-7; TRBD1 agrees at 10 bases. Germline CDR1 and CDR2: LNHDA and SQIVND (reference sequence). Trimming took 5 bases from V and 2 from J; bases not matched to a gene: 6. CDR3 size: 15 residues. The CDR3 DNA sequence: TGTGCCAGTAGTGGCTCCGGGACAGGGGCCTACGAGCAGTACTTC. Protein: CASSGSGTGAYEQYF. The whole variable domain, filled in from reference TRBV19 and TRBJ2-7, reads DGGITQSPKYLFRKEGQNVTLSCEQNLNHDAMYWYRQDPGQGLRLIYYSQIVNDFQKGDIAEGYSVSREKKESFPLTVTSAQKNPTAFYLCASSGSGTGAYEQYFGPGTRLTVT.